This T cell receptor beta chain appears in the sequencing data of a study of blood T cell repertoires in COVID-19. Study information: The United States, Italy and Spain were the sources of the acute and convalescent COVID-19 samples. The cDNA or gDNA used as material had been derived from T cells, B-cell-depleted T cells, or PBMCs.

How the authors handled the data: Amplified reference gene primers provided the basis for estimating nucleated cell counts. Sequencing used immunoSEQ multiplex PCR; TCRdb keeps in-frame clones, though not all of them. The DNA was the basis for D and trimming; V, J and clone size are from that table. The table shows 120,000 to 150,000 clones, with roughly 89% occurring only once. The CDR3 is 18 residues long. V shed 0 bases and J 5 bases; nucleotides not matched to a gene: 11. Germline V gene data show CDR1 as SGHVS and CDR2 as FQNEAQ. This clone was observed a single time. This clonotype was sampled from a woman aged 45-60 years with active or convalescent COVID-19. This chain uses TRBV7-8 with TRBJ2-5, with 11 nucleotides matching TRBD2. Sample: peripheral blood. CDR3: CASSLALAGGTSKETQYF. For the CDR3, the DNA is TGTGCCAGCAGCTTAGCCCTAGCGGGGGGCACCTCTAAGGAGACCCAGTACTTC.